This T cell receptor beta chain was identified in a study of T cell responses to AZD1222 COVID-19 vaccine. Overall study findings and caveats: Unmutated variant regions are reportedly the target of nearly half of TCRs that are spike-specific. Spike-specific TCR breadth and depth were elevated following two AZD1222 doses. Females made up more of the donors, who were largely white British, and clonal diversity may have come out too low.

This CDR3 contains 15 residues. V was clipped by 5 bases and J by 4 bases; unmatched bases: 7. Germline CDR1 LNHDA, CDR2 SQIVND (reference sequence). Generated by immunoSEQ multiplex PCR, the TCRdb table keeps only in-frame clones and is missing some. The repertoire includes 160,000 or so clones, 90% to 95% of them detected once, and 1.9% sits in the top ten. As regards this clone: No antigen is known for it.

The receptor comes from an adult in good health. Sequencing used peripheral blood, obtained on day 0 of AZD1222 vaccination. The V call is TRBV19, the J call TRBJ2-1, with 8 bases lining up with TRBD1. In nucleotides, the CDR3 is TGTGCCAGTAGTGGGGAGACAGGGGCATACAATGAGCAGTTCTTC. Translated, it gives CASSGETGAYNEQFF.